A selection of T cell receptor beta chains follows, all from one sample in a study of immune evolution from preneoplasia to lung adenocarcinoma. The assay was immunoSEQ multiplex PCR, and TCRdb's table has in-frame clones only and misses some. Altogether some 7,000 clones are present, more than 75% being singletons, with the ten largest covering approximately 7.9%. The sequenced material came from FFPE minimally invasive lung adenocarcinoma tissue. The receptors shown here come from a person aged 70 to 80 with lung adenocarcinoma. Each CDR3 is given with its conserved first and last residue. A D gene is named only where the DNA matches it firmly. Clone size is given for some rows only: seen once, a few or many times, or a class if the clone is expanded.

CDR3aa: CASSGGQYSYEQYF
CDR3nt: TGTGCCAGCAGCGGCGGACAGTACTCGTACGAGCAGTACTTC
abundance: NA
j_gene: TRBJ2-7
v_gene: TRBV7-9
len: 14
d_gene: NA

CDR3aa: CASSYSTSGHNEQFF
CDR3nt: TGTGCCAGCAGTTACTCGACTAGCGGTCACAATGAGCAGTTCTTC
abundance: NA
j_gene: TRBJ2-1
v_gene: TRBV6-5
len: 15
d_gene: TRBD2

CDR3aa: CASRGGGNTIYF
CDR3nt: TGTGCCAGCAGGGGCGGGGGAAACACCATATATTTT
abundance: NA
j_gene: TRBJ1-3
v_gene: TRBV6-5
len: 12
d_gene: NA

CDR3aa: CASSYRASGEQYF
CDR3nt: TGTGCCAGCAGCTATAGAGCGTCGGGCGAGCAGTACTTC
abundance: NA
j_gene: TRBJ2-7
v_gene: TRBV7-8
len: 13
d_gene: NA

CDR3aa: CASRGEGGTQGYTF
CDR3nt: TGTGCCAGCAGGGGGGAAGGGGGCACTCAAGGCTACACCTTC
abundance: NA
j_gene: TRBJ1-2
v_gene: TRBV6-6
len: 14
d_gene: TRBD1

CDR3aa: CASSALTTNSPLHF
CDR3nt: TGTGCCAGCAGTGCTCTGACAACTAATTCACCCCTCCACTTT
abundance: once
j_gene: TRBJ1-6
v_gene: TRBV2
len: 14
d_gene: NA

CDR3aa: CASSVSSSLTDTQYF
CDR3nt: TGTGCCAGCAGTGTTTCTAGCAGCCTCACAGATACGCAGTATTTT
abundance: NA
j_gene: TRBJ2-3
v_gene: TRBV6-4
len: 15
d_gene: NA

CDR3aa: CASSRGGYEQYF
CDR3nt: TGTGCCAGTAGTCGTGGAGGGTACGAGCAGTACTTC
abundance: NA
j_gene: TRBJ2-7
v_gene: TRBV19
len: 12
d_gene: NA

CDR3aa: CASSESDWGNVGQETQYF
CDR3nt: TGTGCCAGCAGCGAGAGTGACTGGGGTAACGTAGGCCAAGAGACCCAGTACTTC
abundance: NA
j_gene: TRBJ2-5
v_gene: TRBV9
len: 18
d_gene: NA

CDR3aa: CASRERDRGYGYTF
CDR3nt: TGTGCCAGCAGGGAACGGGACAGGGGTTATGGCTACACCTTC
abundance: NA
j_gene: TRBJ1-2
v_gene: TRBV28
len: 14
d_gene: TRBD1

CDR3aa: CASSLGQEATQYF
CDR3nt: TGTGCCAGCAGCTTAGGACAGGAGGCAACGCAGTATTTT
abundance: once
j_gene: TRBJ2-3
v_gene: TRBV7-3
len: 13
d_gene: TRBD1

CDR3aa: CASSSPGLPSGYTF
CDR3nt: TGTGCCAGCAGTTCCCCGGGACTCCCAAGCGGCTACACCTTC
abundance: NA
j_gene: TRBJ1-2
v_gene: TRBV6-5
len: 14
d_gene: NA

CDR3aa: CASSATGGPSDTQYF
CDR3nt: TGTGCCAGCAGTGCCACCGGAGGGCCATCAGATACGCAGTATTTT
abundance: NA
j_gene: TRBJ2-3
v_gene: TRBV6-1
len: 15
d_gene: NA

CDR3aa: CASSLGSGTVKNIQYF
CDR3nt: TGTGCCAGCAGTTTGGGGTCTGGGACAGTCAAAAACATTCAGTACTTC
abundance: NA
j_gene: TRBJ2-4
v_gene: TRBV27
len: 16
d_gene: TRBD1

CDR3aa: CASSPRAGSGNTIYF
CDR3nt: TGTGCCAGCAGCCCCCGGGCAGGCTCTGGAAACACCATATATTTT
abundance: NA
j_gene: TRBJ1-3
v_gene: TRBV9
len: 15
d_gene: NA

CDR3aa: CSARPVGEQYF
CDR3nt: TGCAGTGCTAGGCCCGTGGGGGAGCAGTACTTC
abundance: NA
j_gene: TRBJ2-7
v_gene: TRBV20-1
len: 11
d_gene: NA

CDR3aa: CASSQEGAGVGNTIYF
CDR3nt: TGCGCCAGCAGCCAAGAAGGAGCAGGGGTTGGAAACACCATATATTTT
abundance: NA
j_gene: TRBJ1-3
v_gene: TRBV4-3
len: 16
d_gene: NA

CDR3aa: CASKASGRNEQFF
CDR3nt: TGTGCCAGTAAGGCTAGCGGGAGAAATGAGCAGTTCTTC
abundance: NA
j_gene: TRBJ2-1
v_gene: TRBV19
len: 13
d_gene: TRBD2

CDR3aa: CASFGKAKNIQYF
CDR3nt: TGTGCCAGCTTTGGGAAGGCCAAAAACATTCAGTACTTC
abundance: NA
j_gene: TRBJ2-4
v_gene: TRBV28
len: 13
d_gene: NA

CDR3aa: CASSLWTVGEQYF
CDR3nt: TGTGCCAGCAGCTTATGGACAGTCGGCGAGCAGTACTTC
abundance: NA
j_gene: TRBJ2-7
v_gene: TRBV7-2
len: 13
d_gene: NA

CDR3aa: CASSYSKKGSHEQYF
CDR3nt: TGTGCCAGCAGTTACTCGAAAAAAGGTAGTCACGAGCAGTACTTC
abundance: NA
j_gene: TRBJ2-7
v_gene: TRBV6-5
len: 15
d_gene: NA

CDR3aa: CASSPQGGTEAFF
CDR3nt: TGTGCCAGCAGTCCTCAGGGGGGTACTGAAGCTTTCTTT
abundance: NA
j_gene: TRBJ1-1
v_gene: TRBV6-5
len: 13
d_gene: TRBD1

CDR3aa: CASRFEGAHYGYTF
CDR3nt: TGTGCCAGCAGATTTGAGGGGGCTCACTATGGCTACACCTTC
abundance: NA
j_gene: TRBJ1-2
v_gene: TRBV11-2
len: 14
d_gene: TRBD1

CDR3aa: CAISPLDRVGYGYTF
CDR3nt: TGTGCCATCAGCCCCCTCGACAGGGTTGGGTATGGCTACACCTTC
abundance: NA
j_gene: TRBJ1-2
v_gene: TRBV10-3
len: 15
d_gene: TRBD1

CDR3aa: CATSSGQGGETQYF
CDR3nt: TGTGCCACCAGCTCGGGACAGGGTGGGGAGACCCAGTACTTC
abundance: NA
j_gene: TRBJ2-5
v_gene: TRBV15
len: 14
d_gene: TRBD1

CDR3aa: CSVEEDLTWNEQFF
CDR3nt: TGCAGCGTTGAAGAAGACCTAACGTGGAATGAGCAGTTCTTC
abundance: few
j_gene: TRBJ2-1
v_gene: TRBV29-1
len: 14
d_gene: NA

CDR3aa: CATSDVDSGNTIYF
CDR3nt: TGTGCCACCTCGGACGTCGACTCTGGAAACACCATATATTTT
abundance: once
j_gene: TRBJ1-3
v_gene: TRBV19
len: 14
d_gene: NA

CDR3aa: CASSLAGEKLFF
CDR3nt: TGTGCCAGCAGCTTAGCTGGAGAAAAACTGTTTTTT
abundance: NA
j_gene: TRBJ1-4
v_gene: TRBV11-2
len: 12
d_gene: NA

CDR3aa: CASSRDRRSNQPQHF
CDR3nt: TGTGCCAGCAGCCGGGACAGGCGGAGCAATCAGCCCCAGCATTTT
abundance: NA
j_gene: TRBJ1-5
v_gene: TRBV7-2
len: 15
d_gene: TRBD1

CDR3aa: CASSFTGFGANVLTF
CDR3nt: TGTGCCAGCAGCTTTACAGGGTTTGGGGCCAACGTCCTGACTTTC
abundance: NA
j_gene: TRBJ2-6
v_gene: TRBV7-9
len: 15
d_gene: NA

CDR3aa: CASSVTDHYGYTF
CDR3nt: TGTGCCAGCAGTGTGACAGACCACTATGGCTACACCTTC
abundance: NA
j_gene: TRBJ1-2
v_gene: TRBV9
len: 13
d_gene: NA

CDR3aa: CASSLAPATGELFF
CDR3nt: TGTGCCAGCAGCTTAGCGCCTGCCACCGGGGAGCTGTTTTTT
abundance: NA
j_gene: TRBJ2-2
v_gene: TRBV7-6
len: 14
d_gene: NA

CDR3aa: CAIRGSGGEYNEQFF
CDR3nt: TGTGCCATCAGGGGGAGCGGGGGGGAGTACAATGAGCAGTTCTTC
abundance: NA
j_gene: TRBJ2-1
v_gene: TRBV10-3
len: 15
d_gene: TRBD2

CDR3aa: CASQDRYEQYF
CDR3nt: TGTGCCAGCCAGGACAGGTACGAGCAGTACTTC
abundance: few
j_gene: TRBJ2-7
v_gene: TRBV6-5
len: 11
d_gene: TRBD1

CDR3aa: CASSLGRTELHQGANVLTF
CDR3nt: TGTGCCAGCAGCTTAGGCCGGACGGAACTCCATCAGGGGGCCAACGTCCTGACTTTC
abundance: NA
j_gene: TRBJ2-6
v_gene: TRBV13
len: 19
d_gene: NA

CDR3aa: CASSVGLQENTEAFF
CDR3nt: TGTGCCAGCAGCGTAGGTTTACAGGAAAACACTGAAGCTTTCTTT
abundance: NA
j_gene: TRBJ1-1
v_gene: TRBV9
len: 15
d_gene: NA

CDR3aa: CASSPRWTAQKAQYF
CDR3nt: TGTGCCAGCAGTCCCCGGTGGACTGCCCAAAAGGCGCAGTACTTC
abundance: once
j_gene: TRBJ2-7
v_gene: TRBV6-5
len: 15
d_gene: NA